This is a list of T cell receptor beta chains from one sample in a study of cytomegalovirus exposure and HLA in healthy donors. Repertoires were generated with immunoSEQ multiplex PCR, while TCRdb's copy carries only in-frame clones and drops some. The sample consists of roughly 90,000 clones, 70% to 85% of them appearing once. The sequenced sample was PBMCs. The source of these receptors is a man younger than 35 in good health and CMV-seronegative. The CDR3 runs from the conserved cysteine through the conserved F or W. D genes are given only for firm matches.

j_call d_call v_call cdr3_aa
TRBJ2-1 . TRBV27 CASTPNLFGYNEQFF
TRBJ1-1 TRBD1 TRBV2 CASSARQGFTEAFF
TRBJ2-7 . TRBV7-9 CASSLGSGALGGKYF
TRBJ1-5 . TRBV5-1 CASSSGTNQPQHF
TRBJ1-1 . TRBV19 CASIWGGYGFF
TRBJ2-3 . TRBV5-1 CASSLASGEGTDTQYF
TRBJ1-4 . TRBV6-1 CASSDLGGSEKLFF
TRBJ1-5 . TRBV19 CASSIRGKYQPQHF
TRBJ1-5 TRBD1 TRBV19 CASRPQGATDQPQHF
TRBJ1-1 . TRBV29-1 CSVDYLVRDTEAFF
TRBJ2-7 TRBD1 TRBV6-1 CASSRGTGRFYEQYF
TRBJ2-1 . TRBV25-1 CASSEYSGLLNNEQFF
TRBJ1-2 . TRBV27 CASSLLGALDGYTF
TRBJ1-1 TRBD1 TRBV27 CASSHLRDRGKNTEAFF
TRBJ2-1 . TRBV6-4 CASSDEGHNEQFF
TRBJ1-6 . TRBV25-1 CASSEWGGSGWNSPLHF
TRBJ1-1 TRBD1 TRBV15 CATSRDSSGQGDTEAFF
TRBJ1-1 . TRBV6-5 CASSYQGWTEAFF
TRBJ2-4 TRBD2 TRBV6-1 CASSEGLAGIQLTKNIQYF
TRBJ1-2 TRBD1 TRBV6-6 CASSYVKGGDGYTF
TRBJ2-3 TRBD2 TRBV11-2 CASNKEGRESATDTQYF
TRBJ1-1 . TRBV7-2 CASSLTKNTEAFF
TRBJ2-7 . TRBV7-9 CASSLGGLSDKYYEQYF
TRBJ2-2 . TRBV7-9 CASSFSASTGELFF
TRBJ1-1 . TRBV9 CASSGGGTEAFF
TRBJ1-4 . TRBV20-1 CSASRSEKLFF
TRBJ2-7 TRBD2 TRBV28 CATLLAGLYEQYF
TRBJ1-1 TRBD1 TRBV5-6 CASSWDSVEAFF
TRBJ1-2 TRBD1 TRBV30 CAFPKGTGTHYGYTF
TRBJ2-7 . TRBV7-8 CASSLVLAATTYEQYF
TRBJ2-7 . TRBV5-4 CASSADSRWVYEQYF
TRBJ2-7 TRBD2 TRBV2 CATKDPASGSYEQYF
TRBJ2-5 TRBD1 TRBV7-3 CASSLDRGSETQYF
TRBJ1-3 . TRBV18 CASSPTVLSGNTIYF
TRBJ2-7 TRBD1 TRBV29-1 CSVTGAYEQYF
TRBJ1-5 . TRBV30 CAWSVNAVQPQHF
TRBJ1-2 TRBD1 TRBV7-9 CASSFPGTGLKSSGYTF
TRBJ1-1 TRBD1 TRBV6-5 CASISTGGLAFF
TRBJ2-7 TRBD2 TRBV30 CAWSVRGLADFRYF
TRBJ1-2 . TRBV9 CASRAEVGARGYTF
TRBJ2-1 . TRBV30 CAWSSAATTYYNEQFF